These 30 T cell receptor beta chains share one sample of origin, sequenced in a study of blood T cell repertoires in COVID-19. Profiled with immunoSEQ multiplex PCR; TCRdb holds only in-frame clones, not every one. Of 150,000 to 200,000 clones in the sample, more than 70% were seen once. Sequencing input: peripheral blood. Receptor source: a man between 18 and 35 years old with active or convalescent COVID-19.

V and J are TRBV7-6 and TRBJ2-5; 12 nucleotides match TRBD2. There are 16 residues in the CDR3. V trimming: 4 bases; J trimming: 5 bases; junction bases outside the gene matches: 8. Germline V CDR1 and CDR2: SGHVS, FNYEAQ. The DNA of the CDR3 is TGTGCCAGCAGCTCCGGACTAGCGGGGATTTATGAGACCCAGTACTTC. Its protein product is CASSSGLAGIYETQYF.

This clone appeared a single time. The chain employs TRBV6-5 and TRBJ1-6, with D perhaps TRBD1 (6 bases). Trimming left V 4 bases short and J 0 bases short, with 10 bases between. Per the germline V gene, CDR1 is MNHEY and CDR2 is SVGAGI. The CDR3 has 16 amino acids. CDR3 in amino acids: CASSLDSSSYNSPLHF. The CDR3 DNA reads TGTGCCAGCAGTTTGGACAGCAGCTCCTATAATTCACCCCTCCACTTT.

This rearrangement joins TRBV6-2 or TRBV6-3 to TRBJ2-7, with 7 bases matching TRBD1. The CDR3 contains 14 residues. Trimming cost V 5 bases and J 0 bases; bases outside gene matches: 4. Germline V lookup: CDR1 MNHEY, CDR2 SVGEGT. The CDR3: CASSDRAFSYEQYF. CDR3 sequence (DNA): TGTGCCAGCAGTGACAGGGCATTCTCCTACGAGCAGTACTTC.

V gene TRBV5-1 combines with J gene TRBJ2-7, with a tentative D call TRBD2 (5 bases). The CDR3 has 16 amino acids. Germline CDR1 is SGHRS and CDR2 is YFSETQ. The V end lost 4 bases, the J end lost 3 bases, and 20 bases lay between the germline ends. Here the CDR3 reads CASSPRGGGYNYEQYF. DNA for the CDR3: TGCGCCAGCAGCCCCCGCGGAGGCGGATATAACTACGAGCAGTACTTC.

The chain couples TRBV5-1 to TRBJ1-6, with D possibly being TRBD1 (6 bases). Germline CDR1 and CDR2: SGHRS and YFSETQ. This CDR3 spans 14 amino acids. V was trimmed by 0 bases and J by 7 bases, leaving 8 bases between them. Here the CDR3 DNA reads TGCGCCAGCAGCTTGGGACAGGAGAATTCACCCCTCCACTTT. This gives the protein CASSLGQENSPLHF. Complete variable domain (other parts from reference TRBV5-1 and TRBJ1-6): KAGVTQTPRYLIKTRGQQVTLSCSPISGHRSVSWYQQTPGQGLQFLFEYFSETQRNKGNFPGRFSGRQFSNSRSEMNVSTLELGDSALYLCASSLGQENSPLHFGNGTRLTVT.

V usage is TRBV7-8 and J usage is TRBJ1-1, with 8 bases aligning to TRBD1. Germline V gene sequence: CDR1 SGHVS, CDR2 FQNEAQ. This CDR3 has 14 residues. The V gene end was trimmed by 0 bases and the J gene end by 5 bases; junction bases not matched to a gene: 2. Here the CDR3 DNA reads TGTGCCAGCAGCTTAGCCTACAGGGGGACTGAAGCTTTCTTT. Translating gives CASSLAYRGTEAFF.

About this clone: This clone may be a read error of a much larger clone one base away. The sample contains more than one DNA sequence encoding this CDR3. The chain carries TRBV5-1 and TRBJ1-6, with 9 bases lining up with TRBD1. Looked up from germline, CDR1 is SGHRS and CDR2 is YFSETQ. This CDR3 comprises 16 residues. This CDR3 is CASSLGGQGLNSPLHF. The CDR3 DNA reads as TGCGCCAGTAGCTTAGGGGGACAGGGTCTGAATTCACCCCTCCACTTT.

This chain uses TRBV5-1 with TRBJ1-4; 7 bases line up with TRBD1. CDR1 SGHRS and CDR2 YFSETQ come from the germline V gene. The V gene end was trimmed by 4 bases and the J gene end by 3 bases; junction bases not matched to a gene: 3. The CDR3 has 14 residues. CDR3 in DNA: TGCGCCAGCAGCGCCGGGACAGCTAATGAAAAACTGTTTTTT. Protein sequence: CASSAGTANEKLFF.

This clone came up once. The rearrangement joins TRBV6-5 to TRBJ1-1; 9 bases align to TRBD1. This CDR3 has 14 residues. Germline V gives CDR1 MNHEY, CDR2 SVGAGI. The junction had 6 bases not matched to a gene; V was cut back by 5 bases and J by 5 bases. The CDR3 loop is CASSIHRGQTEAFF. The CDR3 DNA follows: TGTGCCAGCAGTATTCACAGGGGGCAAACTGAAGCTTTCTTT.

The V and J genes are TRBV29-1 and TRBJ2-1; 9 positions agree with TRBD2. The ends lost 3 bases at V and 0 bases at J; junction bases unmatched: 24. Per germline, CDR1 SQVTM and CDR2 ANQGSEA. This CDR3 has 22 residues. Here the CDR3 DNA reads TGCAGCGTTGATGGGGACCACCCAGTTAACCGGCTAGCGGGGAGCTCCTACAATGAGCAGTTCTTC. Residues: CSVDGDHPVNRLAGSSYNEQFF.

This sequence joins TRBV18 and TRBJ2-3; possibly TRBD1 for D (5 bases). Trimming took off 6 bases at V and 0 bases at J, with 19 bases between the two ends. The germline V gene encodes CDR1 KGHSH and CDR2 LQKENI. CDR3 length: 17 residues. The CDR3 DNA reads TGTGCCAGCTCCCCCCCCGGCAGGGCGCTTAGCACAGATACGCAGTATTTT. Its translation is CASSPPGRALSTDTQYF.

The chain has TRBV7-8 and TRBJ1-5; TRBD1 matches 8 bases. CDR3 size: 15 residues. Looked up from germline, CDR1 is SGHVS and CDR2 is FQNEAQ. J was trimmed by 0 bases and V by 5 bases; bases with no gene match: 3. The CDR3 region has the DNA TGTGCCAGCAGCCACGGACAGGGTAGCAATCAGCCCCAGCATTTT. Amino acids: CASSHGQGSNQPQHF.

The V call is TRBV14, the J call TRBJ2-3, with TRBD2 matching over 7 bases. CDR1 is SGHDN and CDR2 is FVKESK in the germline V gene. CDR3 length: 17 amino acids. V lost 0 bases to trimming and J lost 4 bases; unmatched junction nucleotides: 10. Here the CDR3 DNA reads TGTGCCAGCAGCCAAGACCAAGGGCTGGCGGGAGCAGATACGCAGTATTTT. Its translation: CASSQDQGLAGADTQYF.

The gene calls are TRBV18 and TRBJ1-1; 10 bases line up with TRBD1. The CDR3 runs to 16 residues. V trimming: 2 bases; J trimming: 0 bases; junction bases outside the gene matches: 3. CDR1 and CDR2 from the germline V gene are KGHSH and LQKENI. For the CDR3, the DNA is TGTGCCAGCTCACCAAACGGGACAGGGGTGAACACTGAAGCTTTCTTT. This sequence encodes CASSPNGTGVNTEAFF.

The rearrangement uses TRBV3-1 (or the pseudogene TRBV3-2) and TRBJ2-3; weak D call: TRBD1 (6 bases). The CDR3 sequence is 16 residues long. Germline-derived CDR1 and CDR2 are LGHDT and YNNKEL (reference sequence). Trimming removed 4 bases from V and 0 bases from J, with 14 bases in between. The DNA of the CDR3 is TGTGCCAGCAGCCTAGTAACAGGGTCTAGCACAGATACGCAGTATTTT. This codes for CASSLVTGSSTDTQYF.

The genes are TRBV7-6 and TRBJ2-1; 8 bases agree with TRBD2. The V and J ends lost 2 bases and 0 bases, in that order; junction bases with no gene match: 12. CDR1 is SGHVS and CDR2 is FNYEAQ in the germline V gene. The CDR3 has 19 residues. This CDR3 is CASSLRLGVSGSSYNEQFF. CDR3 bases: TGTGCCAGCAGCTTAAGATTAGGGGTAAGCGGGAGCTCCTACAATGAGCAGTTCTTC.

The chain combines TRBV15 with TRBJ1-2; 8 bases line up with TRBD1. This CDR3 comprises 17 residues. Germline CDR1 is LNHNV and CDR2 is YYDKDF (reference sequence). V dropped 0 bases and J dropped 1; count of bases not matched to a gene: 7. Written as DNA, the CDR3 is TGTGCCACCAGCAGAGATCGGGGGACAGGCCTTAACTATGGCTACACCTTC. Translating gives CATSRDRGTGLNYGYTF.

V and J are TRBV28 and TRBJ2-7; TRBD1 might be the D (5 bases). CDR3 size: 14 residues. Germline V gene sequence: CDR1 MDHEN, CDR2 SYDVKM. The V end lost 2 bases, the J end lost 4 bases, and 12 bases lay between the germline ends. DNA for the CDR3: TGTGCCAGCAGTTTACTTGACAGACATTACGAGCAGTACTTC. It translates to CASSLLDRHYEQYF.

V gene TRBV3-1 (or the pseudogene TRBV3-2) combines with J gene TRBJ1-4; D not resolved. The V end lost 4 bases, the J end lost 4 bases, and 13 bases lay between the germline ends. The CDR3 has 15 residues. Germline V gives CDR1 LGHDT, CDR2 YNNKEL (reference sequence). For the CDR3, the DNA is TGTGCCAGCAGCCCTCAGGTGGCCCTTAATGAAAAACTGTTTTTT. Its translation is CASSPQVALNEKLFF.

Comment on this clone: In the same sample, other DNA sequences code for this CDR3. The rearrangement uses TRBV6-5 and TRBJ2-7, with a tentative D call TRBD2 (6 bases). The CDR3 loop spans 14 amino acids. V gave up 3 bases and J gave up 0 bases, with 9 bases separating them. From germline, CDR1 is MNHEY and CDR2 SVGAGI. The CDR3 here is CASSYGRGSYEQYF. CDR3 DNA sequence: TGTGCCAGCAGTTATGGGCGGGGCTCCTACGAGCAGTACTTC.

The chain links TRBV29-1 to TRBJ2-1, with a possible D match to TRBD2 (6 bases). The CDR3 is made up of 12 amino acids. CDR1 SQVTM and CDR2 ANQGSEA come from the germline V gene. The V end lost 8 bases, the J end lost 7 bases, and 15 bases lay between the germline ends. The DNA of the CDR3 is TGCAGCCTCGGGACTCGTTTGAATGAGCAGTTCTTC. This gives the protein CSLGTRLNEQFF.

J is TRBJ1-5 and V is TRBV27; 8 bases are shared with TRBD1. CDR1 is MNHEY, CDR2 SMNVEV, per germline (reference sequence). CDR3 size: 16 residues. The trim removed 5 bases at V and 4 bases at J, leaving 10 bases unmatched. The CDR3, as DNA: TGTGCCAGCAGTCTCTCCGGACAGGGTAGGAATCAGCCCCAGCATTTT. Translated, it gives CASSLSGQGRNQPQHF.

This rearrangement joins TRBV9 to TRBJ1-1; unclear D gene. With 0 bases removed from V and 2 bases from J, the gap between germline ends came to 17 bases. The CDR3 runs to 17 residues. Germline assignment: CDR1 SGDLS and CDR2 YYNGEE. CDR3 nucleotides: TGTGCCAGCAGCGTAGATAAAGGACTCCCGAGTAACACTGAAGCTTTCTTT. This translates into CASSVDKGLPSNTEAFF.

This sequence joins TRBV9 and TRBJ2-2; 8 bases line up with TRBD2. Germline V gives CDR1 SGDLS, CDR2 YYNGEE. The J segment lost 2 bases and the V segment lost 4 bases, leaving 4 bases of the junction unmatched. This CDR3 is 15 amino acids long. CDR3 sequence reads: CASSILAGNTGELFF. Written as DNA, the CDR3 is TGTGCCAGCAGCATTTTAGCGGGAAACACCGGGGAGCTGTTTTTT.

The genes are TRBV29-1 and TRBJ1-1; TRBD1 agrees at 9 bases. Unmatched junction bases numbered 10, after V lost 7 bases and J lost 10 bases. Per germline, CDR1 SQVTM and CDR2 ANQGSEA. This CDR3 spans 12 amino acids. CDR3 DNA sequence: TGCAGCGCTGTGATGGGACAGGGAGGAGCTTTCTTT. The encoded protein is CSAVMGQGGAFF.

The chain joins TRBV2 to TRBJ2-7; TRBD2 agrees at 9 bases. Looked up from germline, CDR1 is SNHLY and CDR2 is FYNNEI. The CDR3 consists of 15 residues. V lost 2 bases to trimming and J lost 0 bases; unmatched junction nucleotides: 2. CDR3 residues: CASSESSGVSYEQYF. The CDR3 DNA is TGTGCCAGCAGTGAATCTAGCGGGGTCTCCTACGAGCAGTACTTC.

This rearrangement joins TRBV5-1 to TRBJ2-1, with 7 bases identical to TRBD1. Germline V gene data show CDR1 as SGHRS and CDR2 as YFSETQ. V lost 6 bases and J lost 2; bases outside the gene matches: 8. CDR3 length equals 15 residues. The CDR3 region has the DNA TGCGCCAGCAAAACCTTTACAGGGGCCTACAATGAGCAGTTCTTC. Translating it yields CASKTFTGAYNEQFF.

The chain uses TRBV3-1 (or the pseudogene TRBV3-2) and TRBJ2-2, with 11 nucleotides matching TRBD2. Looked up from germline, CDR1 is LGHDT and CDR2 is YNNKEL (reference sequence). V gave up 0 bases and J gave up 0 bases; unmatched junction bases: 15. The CDR3 is made up of 22 amino acids. The CDR3 is CASSQDPPGASGGNSNTGELFF. The CDR3 region has the DNA TGTGCCAGCAGCCAAGATCCTCCGGGGGCTAGCGGGGGGAATTCGAACACCGGGGAGCTGTTTTTT.

This clone was picked up one time. The rearrangement uses TRBV7-7 and TRBJ2-5; 7 positions match TRBD1. The V and J ends lost 4 bases and 4 bases, in that order; junction bases with no gene match: 6. CDR3 length equals 14 residues. CDR1 is SSHAT, CDR2 FNYEAQ, per germline (reference sequence). The CDR3 DNA reads as TGTGCCAGCAGCTCACTAGGGGGCCGAGAGACCCAGTACTTC. Protein sequence: CASSSLGGRETQYF.

This sequence joins TRBV3-1 (or the pseudogene TRBV3-2) and TRBJ2-3, with D possibly matching TRBD2 (7 bases). This CDR3 spans 16 amino acids. CDR1 is LGHDT and CDR2 is YNNKEL in the germline V gene (reference sequence). Trimming took off 8 bases at V and 3 bases at J, with 21 bases between the two ends. The CDR3 region is CASSTGATAGTDTQYF. The CDR3 DNA reads TGTGCCAGCTCCACGGGGGCCACAGCGGGGACAGATACGCAGTATTTT.